Below, 3 T cell receptor beta chains from the same sample are listed, as sequenced in a study of T-cell reconstitution after alpha-beta-depleted transplantation in children. TCRbeta library construction was performed incorporating unique molecular identifiers. TCRdb recomputed calls from the PCR reads with MiXCR, one row per CDR3 protein. The table records 280,000 or so distinct CDR3 sequences, roughly 12% of them present only once. The sample consisted of peripheral blood, taken 180 days after TCRalphabeta/CD19-depleted stem cell transplant. All receptors derive from a male patient between 2 and 10 years old who had a stem cell transplant for chronic granulomatous disease, so the T cells may come from the graft donor.

In the case of this clonotype: A single base separates this from a much larger clone, so it may be a read error. This chain uses TRBV29-1 with TRBJ2-7, with TRBD1 matching over 7 bases. This CDR3 spans 12 amino acids. In germline, CDR1 is SQVTM, CDR2 ANQGSEA. DNA of the CDR3: TGCAGCGTTCGGGACAGCACCTACGAGCATTACTTC. It is translated as CSVRDSTYEHYF.

This clonotype occurred many times. This CDR3 reads CASSRTWGETQYF. The CDR3 DNA reads as TGTGCCAGCAGTCGGACTTGGGGAGAGACCCAGTACTTC. This chain connects TRBV12-3 or TRBV12-4 to TRBJ2-5; tentatively, D is TRBD2 (5 bases). V lost 5 bases to trimming and J lost 4 bases, with 11 bases between them. The CDR3 sequence is 13 residues long.

This clonotype occurred many times. The rearrangement links TRBV5-5 to TRBJ2-2; D remains ambiguous. The CDR3 sequence is 15 residues long. CDR1 is SGHKS, CDR2 YYEKEE, per germline (reference sequence). Trimming shortened V by 2 bases and J by 0 bases, and 8 bases separated the two germline ends. The CDR3: CASSFSIANTGELFF. The CDR3 DNA follows: TGTGCCAGCAGCTTCTCTATCGCGAACACCGGGGAGCTGTTTTTT.